This section outlines one T cell receptor (beta chain) sequence together with its context. Its antigen is unidentified. The data stem from a study of T cell responses to AZD1222 COVID-19 vaccine. Findings of the study overall: In the spike-specific TCR repertoire, nearly half reportedly target unmutated variant regions.

Here immunoSEQ multiplex PCR was the method, and the copy in TCRdb shows in-frame clones only, minus some. Of fewer than 110,000 clones in the sample, about 92% were seen once. Germline assignment: CDR1 SGHNT and CDR2 YENEEA. Trimming shortened V by 5 bases and J by 4 bases, and 12 bases separated the two germline ends. This CDR3 is 14 amino acids long. Sequencing was performed on peripheral blood, taken 28 days after the second AZD1222 dose. The sequence was collected from an adult who received the AZD1222 COVID-19 vaccine. This rearrangement joins TRBV11-3 to TRBJ2-1; D not resolved. Here the CDR3 DNA reads TGTGCCAGCAGCCAACGTAATCAGTACAATGAGCAGTTCTTC. Protein: CASSQRNQYNEQFF.